Included here is one T cell receptor beta chain sequence, with context. The antigen remains unidentified. Amplification of TCR beta CDR3 regions was performed using RNA transcripts as template. The HTBI primer set served for first-round RT-PCR of the TCR CDR3. Each CDR3 protein gets one entry after TCRdb re-called the multiplex PCR reads with MiXCR. The sample includes a few hundred thousand distinct CDR3 sequences, around 25% of them seen just once. The sample comes from a study of T cells in Graves' hyperthyroidism and ophthalmopathy. As for the study in general: Specimen type is peripheral blood, collected at initial diagnosis prior to any treatment.

Patients aged 18 to 65 had newly diagnosed hyperthyroidism that had lasted under 2 months. Broader study findings: Blood samples included most of the expanded thyroid clonotypes exceeding 0.001.

The CDR3 loop spans 11 amino acids. Germline assignment: CDR1 GTSNPN and CDR2 SVGIG (reference sequence). V was trimmed by 8 bases and J by 10 bases, leaving 14 bases between them. The sequence was collected from a man aged 50-59 years with Graves' hyperthyroidism. The sample consisted of blood. The chain links TRBV30 to TRBJ2-2, with D possibly TRBD2 on 5 matching bases. The CDR3 loop reads CARGLSQELFF. CDR3 nucleotides: TGTGCCCGGGGATTGAGCCAGGAGCTGTTTTTT. Full variable domain (missing parts from reference TRBV30 and TRBJ2-2): SQTIHQWPATLVQPVGSPLSLECTVEGTSNPNLYWYRQAAGRGLQLLFYSVGIGQISSEVPQNLSASRPQDRQFILSSKKLLLSDSGFYLCARGLSQELFFGEGSRLTVL.